The rows below give T cell receptor beta chains drawn from one sample of a study of cytomegalovirus exposure and HLA in healthy donors. The table came from immunoSEQ multiplex PCR; TCRdb's copy has only in-frame clones and leaves some out. The data show 150,000 to 250,000 clones, 75% to 85% seen once. Sequencing was done on a sample of PBMCs. All receptors derive from a woman in her 50s in good health and CMV-seronegative. CDR3s include the opening cysteine and the closing phenylalanine or tryptophan. D genes are given only for firm matches. Clone sizes are given selectively: once, few, many, or a class where the clone is expanded.

v_call	j_call	d_call	clone_size	cdr3_aa	cdr3_nt
TRBV5-1	TRBJ2-5	TRBD1	once	CASSSRQGKSETQYF	TGCGCCAGCAGCTCCCGACAGGGAAAGAGTGAGACCCAGTACTTC
TRBV9	TRBJ1-2	NA	NA	CASSVSQELYGYTF	TGTGCCAGCAGCGTAAGTCAGGAACTCTATGGCTACACCTTC
TRBV6-4	TRBJ2-3	TRBD2	NA	CASSPAKTSGTFTDTQYF	TGTGCCAGCAGTCCCGCGAAAACTAGCGGGACTTTCACAGATACGCAGTATTTT
TRBV28	TRBJ2-3	NA	NA	CASSPRQTLPSTDTQYF	TGTGCCAGCAGTCCCAGACAGACACTCCCGTCCACAGATACGCAGTATTTT
TRBV30	TRBJ1-5	NA	NA	CAWSVGPRESRHF	TGTGCCTGGAGTGTAGGGCCCCGGGAGTCTAGGCATTTT
TRBV4-2	TRBJ2-1	TRBD2	NA	CASSQDVGREGNEQFF	TGTGCCAGCAGCCAAGATGTCGGACGGGAGGGGAATGAGCAGTTCTTC
TRBV28	TRBJ2-7	NA	NA	CASSLGRTGTRDYEQYF	TGTGCCAGCAGTTTAGGGAGAACCGGGACTCGCGACTACGAGCAGTACTTC
TRBV27	TRBJ2-7	TRBD2	NA	CASSLTSGFYEQYF	TGTGCCAGCAGTTTAACTAGCGGCTTCTACGAGCAGTACTTC
TRBV2	TRBJ2-5	NA	NA	CASSEGQIQETQYF	TGTGCCAGCAGTGAAGGGCAGATACAAGAGACCCAGTACTTC
TRBV29-1	TRBJ2-7	TRBD2	NA	CSVLSGLAFEQYF	TGCAGCGTATTATCGGGACTAGCATTCGAGCAGTACTTC
TRBV6-5	TRBJ2-5	TRBD1	once	CASSYHQTGGKETQYF	TGTGCCAGCAGTTACCATCAAACAGGGGGAAAAGAGACCCAGTACTTC
TRBV29-1	TRBJ2-1	NA	NA	CSAQGDIGSSYNEQFF	TGCAGCGCCCAAGGGGACATAGGGAGCTCCTACAATGAGCAGTTCTTC
TRBV7-2	TRBJ1-5	NA	NA	CASSPPNQPQHF	TGTGCCAGCAGCCCTCCGAATCAGCCCCAGCATTTT
TRBV9	TRBJ2-3	TRBD1	NA	CASSVTGQITDTQYF	TGTGCCAGCAGCGTAACGGGACAGATCACAGATACGCAGTATTTT
TRBV7-2	TRBJ1-1	TRBD1	NA	CASSLDGTGVNTEAFF	TGTGCCAGCAGCTTAGACGGGACAGGAGTGAACACTGAAGCTTTCTTT
TRBV5-4	TRBJ2-7	TRBD1	once	CASSWGGTGDLEQYF	TGTGCCAGCAGCTGGGGGGGGACAGGGGATCTCGAGCAGTACTTC
TRBV11-3	TRBJ2-1	NA	NA	CASSFLGLVNEQFF	TGTGCCAGCAGCTTCTTGGGCCTCGTCAATGAGCAGTTCTTC
TRBV19	TRBJ2-1	NA	NA	CASSIERAPYNEQFF	TGTGCCAGTAGTATAGAGCGGGCCCCCTACAATGAGCAGTTCTTC
TRBV28	TRBJ1-5	NA	NA	CASSDPGGSNQPQHF	TGTGCCAGCAGCGACCCCGGGGGGAGCAATCAGCCCCAGCATTTT
TRBV27	TRBJ1-6	TRBD1	NA	CASSARGTEIFF	TGTGCCAGCAGTGCAAGAGGGACAGAGATATTTTTT
TRBV5-1	TRBJ2-5	TRBD2	NA	CASSLLGGPQETQYF	TGCGCCAGCAGCTTGTTGGGAGGGCCCCAGGAGACCCAGTACTTC
TRBV19	TRBJ1-5	NA	few	CASSISVNGNQPQHF	TGTGCCAGTAGTATCTCAGTGAACGGGAATCAGCCCCAGCATTTT
TRBV4-2	TRBJ1-6	TRBD1	once	CASSQPGQGLPPLHF	TGTGCCAGCAGCCAACCGGGACAGGGCTTACCACCCCTCCACTTT
TRBV6-6	TRBJ1-1	NA	NA	CASKEGSYPEAFF	TGTGCCAGCAAGGAGGGCAGCTACCCTGAAGCTTTCTTT
TRBV7-2	TRBJ2-5	TRBD1	NA	CASSLYGTGVETQYF	TGTGCCAGCAGCTTATATGGGACAGGGGTAGAGACCCAGTACTTC
TRBV28	TRBJ1-1	NA	once	CASSLGGIGTEAFF	TGTGCCAGCAGTTTGGGGGGAATAGGCACTGAAGCTTTCTTT
TRBV1	TRBJ2-1	NA	NA	CTSSQEPSGPSPSDNEQFF	TGCACCAGCAGCCAAGAGCCTAGCGGGCCTTCCCCGTCGGACAATGAGCAGTTCTTC
TRBV7-9	TRBJ2-3	TRBD1	NA	CASNTAGTGVTDTQYF	TGTGCCAGCAACACAGCCGGGACAGGGGTCACAGATACGCAGTATTTT
TRBV28	TRBJ2-1	TRBD2	NA	CASRRTSGIPRQFF	TGTGCCAGCAGGCGGACTAGCGGGATCCCACGGCAGTTCTTC
TRBV28	TRBJ2-2	NA	once	CASSLGPNTGELFF	TGTGCCAGCAGTTTAGGGCCTAACACCGGGGAGCTGTTTTTT
TRBV19	TRBJ1-5	TRBD1	NA	CASTQGGNQPQHF	TGTGCCAGCACCCAGGGGGGCAATCAGCCCCAGCATTTT
TRBV28	TRBJ2-2	NA	NA	CASITGSGTGELFF	TGTGCCAGCATCACAGGTTCCGGCACCGGGGAGCTGTTTTTT
TRBV5-8	TRBJ1-1	TRBD1	NA	CASSPWTGVNTEAFF	TGTGCCAGCAGCCCATGGACAGGAGTGAACACTGAAGCTTTCTTT
TRBV6-5	TRBJ2-7	TRBD2	once	CASSSGGSSYEQYF	TGTGCCTCGTCGAGCGGGGGTAGCTCCTACGAGCAGTACTTC
TRBV23-1	TRBJ2-1	NA	NA	CASSQADSSYNEQFF	TGCGCCAGCAGTCAAGCGGACAGCTCCTACAATGAGCAGTTCTTC
TRBV5-1	TRBJ2-2	TRBD2	NA	CASSSGLESTGELFF	TGCGCCAGCAGCTCAGGACTAGAGTCGACCGGGGAGCTGTTTTTT
TRBV18	TRBJ2-1	NA	NA	CASSAVGGQAYNEQFF	TGTGCCAGCTCAGCAGTGGGAGGACAGGCTTACAATGAGCAGTTCTTC
TRBV21-1	TRBJ1-6	NA	NA	CASSKVLAVSNSPLHF	TGTGCCAGCAGCAAAGTCCTCGCAGTTTCAAATTCACCCCTCCACTTT
TRBV7-8	TRBJ2-5	NA	NA	CASSSRETQYF	TGTGCCAGCAGCTCCAGAGAGACCCAGTACTTC
TRBV28	TRBJ2-7	NA	NA	CASSLFRAEQYF	TGTGCCAGCAGTTTATTCAGGGCTGAGCAGTACTTC
TRBV27	TRBJ2-7	NA	NA	CASSSPGQHYEQYF	TGTGCCAGCAGTTCGCCGGGACAACACTACGAGCAGTACTTC
TRBV18	TRBJ2-1	TRBD2	once	CASSPRTVAGVEQFF	TGTGCCAGCTCACCGCGGACAGTAGCGGGAGTTGAGCAGTTCTTC
TRBV18	TRBJ2-2	NA	NA	CASSPRGLNTGELFF	TGTGCCAGCTCACCCAGGGGCCTTAACACCGGGGAGCTGTTTTTT
TRBV9	TRBJ1-6	NA	NA	CASSGQSTSLHF	TGTGCCAGCAGCGGACAGTCGACCTCGCTCCACTTT
TRBV9	TRBJ1-1	NA	NA	CASSVEVGAGVTEAFF	TGTGCCAGCAGCGTAGAAGTGGGCGCGGGGGTTACTGAAGCTTTCTTT
TRBV29-1	TRBJ2-7	NA	NA	CSVVAGYYEQYF	TGCAGCGTTGTGGCAGGCTACTACGAGCAGTACTTC
TRBV9	TRBJ1-4	TRBD1	NA	CASGQGVGEKLFF	TGTGCCAGCGGCCAGGGGGTAGGAGAAAAACTGTTTTTT
TRBV7-9	TRBJ1-2	NA	NA	CASTPRDRNYGYTF	TGTGCCAGCACCCCCCGAGACAGAAACTATGGCTACACCTTC
TRBV6-4	TRBJ2-3	TRBD1	NA	CASSEMGQGSGGTQYF	TGTGCCAGCAGCGAGATGGGACAGGGGAGTGGCGGTACGCAGTATTTT
TRBV27	TRBJ1-1	NA	few	CASSLSHAEGRVEAFF	TGTGCCAGCAGTTTATCCCACGCCGAGGGCCGAGTTGAAGCTTTCTTT
TRBV27	TRBJ2-2	TRBD2	few	CASTLREGTGELFF	TGTGCCAGCACCCTCAGGGAGGGGACCGGGGAGCTGTTTTTT
TRBV6-6	TRBJ1-5	NA	NA	CASTLTQSIQPQHF	TGTGCCAGCACCCTGACTCAAAGCATTCAGCCCCAGCATTTT
TRBV7-3	TRBJ2-2	NA	NA	CASSLTPGRTGELFF	TGTGCCAGCAGCTTAACGCCTGGGCGCACCGGGGAGCTGTTTTTT
TRBV7-3	TRBJ2-2	TRBD1	NA	CASGQGAAGELFF	TGTGCATCCGGCCAGGGGGCGGCCGGGGAGCTGTTTTTT
TRBV5-5	TRBJ2-1	NA	NA	CASSLWDKAPNEQFF	TGTGCCAGCAGCTTATGGGACAAAGCGCCCAATGAGCAGTTCTTC
TRBV18	TRBJ1-2	TRBD1	NA	CASSPQGQGYGYTF	TGTGCCAGCTCACCCCAGGGACAGGGCTATGGCTACACCTTC
TRBV9	TRBJ2-3	NA	once	CASSVVSSTDTQYF	TGTGCCAGCAGCGTAGTGAGCAGCACAGATACGCAGTATTTT
TRBV5-4	TRBJ1-4	NA	NA	CASSVRTVNEKLFF	TGTGCCAGCAGCGTCAGGACAGTTAATGAAAAACTGTTTTTT